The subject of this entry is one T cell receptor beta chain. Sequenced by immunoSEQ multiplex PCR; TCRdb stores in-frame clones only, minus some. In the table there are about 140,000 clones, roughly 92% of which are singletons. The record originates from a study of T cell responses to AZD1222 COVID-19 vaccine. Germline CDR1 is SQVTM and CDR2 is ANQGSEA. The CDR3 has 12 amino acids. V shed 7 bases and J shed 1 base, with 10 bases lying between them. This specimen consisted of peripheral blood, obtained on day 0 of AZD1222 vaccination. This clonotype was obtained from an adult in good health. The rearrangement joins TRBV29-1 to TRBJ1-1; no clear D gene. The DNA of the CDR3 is TGCAGCGCTTCCCTAGGGAACACTGAAGCTTTCTTT. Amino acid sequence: CSASLGNTEAFF.